The entry below describes one T cell receptor beta chain. Different DNA sequences within this sample yield the same CDR3. Assay used: immunoSEQ multiplex PCR; TCRdb lists only in-frame clones, some missing. This table holds 200,000 to 250,000 clones, 65% to 90% found once. The CDR3 runs 14 residues. V shed 4 bases and J shed 1 base, with 8 bases lying between them. Per the germline V gene, CDR1 is SGHRS and CDR2 is YFSETQ. Patients from Seattle were sampled longitudinally, starting during active infection. The record originates from a study of blood T cell repertoires in COVID-19. Background on the study: Sites across the United States, Italy and Spain contributed samples from acute and convalescent COVID-19. T cells, B-cell-depleted T cells, or PBMCs provided the cDNA or gDNA that served as material.

The sample comprised peripheral blood. The V call is TRBV5-1, the J call TRBJ2-2, with D possibly matching TRBD1 (5 bases). The receptor's source is a middle-aged man with COVID-19, enrolled during active disease. The CDR3 DNA reads TGCGCCAGCAGCCTCGGACAGAACACCGGGGAGCTGTTTTTT. This encodes CASSLGQNTGELFF.